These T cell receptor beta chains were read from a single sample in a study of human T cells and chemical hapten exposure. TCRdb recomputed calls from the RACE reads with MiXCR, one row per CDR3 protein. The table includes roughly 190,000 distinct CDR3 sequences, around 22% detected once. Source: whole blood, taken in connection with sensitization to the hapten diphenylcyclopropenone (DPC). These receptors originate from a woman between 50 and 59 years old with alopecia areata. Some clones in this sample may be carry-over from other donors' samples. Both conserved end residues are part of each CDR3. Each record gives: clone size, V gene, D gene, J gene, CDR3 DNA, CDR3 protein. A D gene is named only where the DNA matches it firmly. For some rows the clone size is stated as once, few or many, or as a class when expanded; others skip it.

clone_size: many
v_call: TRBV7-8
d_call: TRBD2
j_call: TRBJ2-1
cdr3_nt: TGTGCCAGCAGCAGAATAGCGGGAGGGGTCGGGAATGAGCAGTTCTTC
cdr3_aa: CASSRIAGGVGNEQFF

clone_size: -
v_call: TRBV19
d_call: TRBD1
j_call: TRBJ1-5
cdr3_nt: TGTGCCAGTAGTAGGATTCAGGGGGCCAGGAATCAGCCCCAGCATTTT
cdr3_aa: CASSRIQGARNQPQHF

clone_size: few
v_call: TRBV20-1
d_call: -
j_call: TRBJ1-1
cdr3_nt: TGCAGTGCCTTCGGCCCCTCGGGGGACACTGAAGCTTTCTTT
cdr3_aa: CSAFGPSGDTEAFF

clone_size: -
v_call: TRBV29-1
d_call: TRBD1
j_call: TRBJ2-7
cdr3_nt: TGCAGCGTTGAGGCCGGGACAGGTATTTCCTACTCCGAGCAGTACTTC
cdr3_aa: CSVEAGTGISYSEQYF

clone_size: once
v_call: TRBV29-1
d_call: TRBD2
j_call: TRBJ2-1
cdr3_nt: TGCAGCGCCGCGGCTAGCGGGAGTTACGGTGAGCAGTTCTTC
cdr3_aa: CSAAASGSYGEQFF

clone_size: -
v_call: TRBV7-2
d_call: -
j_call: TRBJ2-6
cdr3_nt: TGTGCCAGCAGCCCCACTAGTAGTGGGGCCAACGTCCTGACTTTC
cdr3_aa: CASSPTSSGANVLTF

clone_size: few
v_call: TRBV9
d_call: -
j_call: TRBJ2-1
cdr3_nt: TGTGCCAGCAGCGGAAGGGGGGGATTTTACAATGAGCAGTTCTTC
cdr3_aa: CASSGRGGFYNEQFF

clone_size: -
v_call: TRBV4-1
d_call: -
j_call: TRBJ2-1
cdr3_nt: TGCGCCAGCAGGGCCGAACATGGCTCCTACAATGAGCAGTTCTTC
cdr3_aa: CASRAEHGSYNEQFF

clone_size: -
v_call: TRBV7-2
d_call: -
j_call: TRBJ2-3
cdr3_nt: TGTGCCAGCAGCTCAATAGTCCTTTCGGCAGATACGCAGTATTTT
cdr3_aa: CASSSIVLSADTQYF

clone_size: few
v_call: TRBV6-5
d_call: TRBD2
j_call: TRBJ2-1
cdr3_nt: TGTGCCAGCAGTTACGGGCGGGGGGTTGAGCAGTTCTTC
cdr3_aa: CASSYGRGVEQFF

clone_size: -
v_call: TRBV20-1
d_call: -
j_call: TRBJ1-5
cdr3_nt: TGCAGTGCTAGAGGACAGTTTAATCAGCCCCAGCATTTT
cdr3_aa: CSARGQFNQPQHF

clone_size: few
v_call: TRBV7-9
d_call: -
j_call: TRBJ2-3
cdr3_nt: TGTGCCAGCAGCTTAGGTCTTGGAGGGCCAGCAGATACGCAGTATTTT
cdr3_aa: CASSLGLGGPADTQYF

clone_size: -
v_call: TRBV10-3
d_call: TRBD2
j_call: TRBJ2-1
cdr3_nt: TGTGCCATCAGAGTGGCGGGCAGGGAGGGCAATGAGCAGTTCTTC
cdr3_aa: CAIRVAGREGNEQFF

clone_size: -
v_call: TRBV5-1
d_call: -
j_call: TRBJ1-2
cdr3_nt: TGCGCCAGCAGCTGGGGGATCCACTACACCTTC
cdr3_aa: CASSWGIHYTF

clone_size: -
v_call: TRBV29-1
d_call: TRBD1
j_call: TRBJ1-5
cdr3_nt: TGCAGCGCCCGATTCCAGGGGGGACCGGAGCATTTT
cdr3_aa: CSARFQGGPEHF

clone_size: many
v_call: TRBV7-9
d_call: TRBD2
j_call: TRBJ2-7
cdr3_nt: TGTGCCAGCAGCCCCCCAACAGGGACTAGCGGGAAAAGCTACGAGCAGTACTTC
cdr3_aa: CASSPPTGTSGKSYEQYF

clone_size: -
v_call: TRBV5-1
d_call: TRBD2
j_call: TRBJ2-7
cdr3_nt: TGCGCCAGCAGCATTGGGACTAGCGGGAACTCCTACGAGCAGTACTTC
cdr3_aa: CASSIGTSGNSYEQYF

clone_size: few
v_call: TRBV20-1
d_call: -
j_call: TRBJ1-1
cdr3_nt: TGCAGTGCTTCACAGGGCTCCTTGAACACTGAAGCTTTCTTT
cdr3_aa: CSASQGSLNTEAFF

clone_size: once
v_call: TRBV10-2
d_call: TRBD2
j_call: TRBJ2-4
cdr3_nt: TGCGCCAGCAGTGTAGGCGGGAGGGCCGGATACATTCAGTACTTC
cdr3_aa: CASSVGGRAGYIQYF

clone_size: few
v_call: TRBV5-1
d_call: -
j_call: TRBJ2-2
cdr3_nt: TGCGCCAGCAGCTTGGAAGGGGTAACCGGGGAGCTGTTTTTT
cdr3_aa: CASSLEGVTGELFF

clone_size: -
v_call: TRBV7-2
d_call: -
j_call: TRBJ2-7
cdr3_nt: TGTGCCAGCAGCTCGGGACTGACGTACGAGCAGTACTTC
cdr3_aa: CASSSGLTYEQYF

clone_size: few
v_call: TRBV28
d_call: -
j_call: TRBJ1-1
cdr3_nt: TGTGCCAGCAGTTCCGAGTGGGCAGTTCGCGGGGAAGCTTTCTTT
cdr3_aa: CASSSEWAVRGEAFF

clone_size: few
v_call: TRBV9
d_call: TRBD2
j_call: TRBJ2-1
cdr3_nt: TGTGCCAGCAGCGTTACAGGACTAGCGGTCACGTACAATGAGCAGTTCTTC
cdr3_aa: CASSVTGLAVTYNEQFF

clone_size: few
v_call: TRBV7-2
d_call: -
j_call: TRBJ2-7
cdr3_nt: TGTGCCAGCAGCTTCGGCGGAGGGGGCTACGAGCAGTACTTC
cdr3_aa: CASSFGGGGYEQYF

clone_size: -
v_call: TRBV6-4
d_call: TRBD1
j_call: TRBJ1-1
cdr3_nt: TGTGCCAGCAGTGAAAGGACAGGGCGGGGTGAAGCTTTCTTT
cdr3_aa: CASSERTGRGEAFF

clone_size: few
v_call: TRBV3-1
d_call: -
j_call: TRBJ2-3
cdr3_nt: TGTGCCAGCAGCCCGCTCGGGGTAGGTGATACGCAGTATTTT
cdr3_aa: CASSPLGVGDTQYF

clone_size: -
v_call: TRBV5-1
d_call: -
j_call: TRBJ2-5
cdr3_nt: TGCGCCAGCAGCTTGGATCGGGAAGGCCAAGAGACCCAGTACTTC
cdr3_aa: CASSLDREGQETQYF